One and the same sample provided the 21 T cell receptor beta chains below, sequenced in a study of blood T cell repertoires in COVID-19. The method was immunoSEQ multiplex PCR; TCRdb's version includes in-frame clones alone and lacks a portion of them. This sample has approximately 260,000 clones; around 90% occur once, and the top ten carry roughly 7%. Sample: peripheral blood. The receptor source for this set is a man between 60 and 75 years old who had recovered from COVID-19.

The chain uses TRBV12-3 or TRBV12-4 and TRBJ1-3; D uncertain. The CDR3 consists of 13 residues. Trimming stripped 3 bases from V and 2 bases from J, with 5 bases between. CDR3 coding DNA: TGTGCCAGCAGTTTGGCAGCTGGAAACACCATATATTTT. Its protein product is CASSLAAGNTIYF.

The gene calls are TRBV28 and TRBJ1-6, with TRBD1 matching 10 bases. V shed 1 base and J 0 bases; nucleotides not matched to a gene: 6. Germline CDR1 reads MDHEN; CDR2 reads SYDVKM. This CDR3 is 19 amino acids long. The CDR3 protein is CASSLSMGQGFSYNSPLHF. The CDR3 DNA follows: TGTGCCAGCAGTTTATCCATGGGACAGGGGTTCTCCTATAATTCACCCCTCCACTTT.

This chain joins TRBV6-5 and TRBJ1-6; weak D call: TRBD1 (5 bases). This CDR3 is built from 15 residues. The germline V gene encodes CDR1 MNHEY and CDR2 SVGAGI. V was pared by 5 bases and J by 9 bases, with 17 bases between. Here the CDR3 reads CASSPNGGSLSPLHF. The CDR3 coding sequence is TGTGCCAGCAGTCCAAATGGGGGGAGTCTTTCACCCCTCCACTTT.

The chain links TRBV2 to TRBJ2-7, with 8 bases that match TRBD1. After removal of 6 bases from V and 6 bases from J, the junction contained 13 bases not matched to a gene. There are 15 residues in the CDR3. Germline values: CDR1 SNHLY, CDR2 FYNNEI. This chain's CDR3 is CASSAWGQGASEQYF. The CDR3 bases are TGTGCCAGCAGCGCCTGGGGTCAGGGGGCGTCCGAGCAGTACTTC.

The chain uses TRBV5-4 and TRBJ1-1; D ambiguous. The ends were cut back, 7 bases at V and 4 bases at J, with 14 bases in the middle. Germline CDR1 and CDR2: SGHNT and YYREEE (reference sequence). The CDR3 has 13 amino acids. CDR3 sequence reads: CASGPRTSTEAFF. The CDR3 DNA reads TGTGCCAGCGGGCCCAGAACGAGCACTGAAGCTTTCTTT.

The V gene is TRBV28, the J gene TRBJ2-7; D is possibly TRBD2 (7 bases). V shed 4 bases and J shed 0 bases, with 13 bases lying between them. Germline values: CDR1 MDHEN, CDR2 SYDVKM. CDR3 length: 15 residues. The CDR3 loop is CASSWGGPSSYEQYF. The CDR3 bases are TGTGCCAGCAGTTGGGGGGGGCCATCCTCCTACGAGCAGTACTTC.

The gene calls are TRBV7-9 and TRBJ2-3; 10 bases are a match to TRBD1. The CDR3 has 19 amino acids. Losses at the gene ends were 5 bases for V and 3 bases for J; bases not matched to a gene: 17. Germline V gene lookup returns CDR1 SEHNR and CDR2 FQNEAQ (reference sequence). The DNA for the CDR3 is TGTGCCAGCAGCCCACTATCCGGGACAGGGGATTTAGAGACAGATACGCAGTATTTT. Amino acid sequence: CASSPLSGTGDLETDTQYF.

This clone occurred a few times. The chain has TRBV7-8 and TRBJ1-2, with 10 bases aligning to TRBD1. Per the germline V gene, CDR1 is SGHVS and CDR2 is FQNEAQ. V shed 1 base and J 6 bases; nucleotides not matched to a gene: 8. The CDR3 is 16 residues long. Here the CDR3 reads CASSLGDRGALDGYTF. As DNA, the CDR3 is TGTGCCAGCAGCTTAGGGGACAGGGGAGCCCTTGATGGCTACACCTTC.

CDR3 region: CASSMKGAYDYGYTF. CDR3 in DNA: TGTGCCAGTAGCATGAAGGGGGCCTATGACTATGGCTACACCTTC. This rearrangement joins TRBV19 to TRBJ1-2; 7 positions agree with TRBD1. V lost 6 bases, J lost 3 bases, and 10 bases stayed unmatched. The germline gives CDR1 LNHDA, CDR2 SQIVND (reference sequence). There are 15 residues in the CDR3. Supplemented by reference TRBV19 and TRBJ1-2, the full variable domain reads DGGITQSPKYLFRKEGQNVTLSCEQNLNHDAMYWYRQDPGQGLRLIYYSQIVNDFQKGDIAEGYSVSREKKESFPLTVTSAQKNPTAFYLCASSMKGAYDYGYTFGSGTRLTVV.

The chain employs TRBV18 and TRBJ1-4; the D is unclear. Between the trimmed V and J ends, which lost 1 base and 5 bases, there was a span of 8 bases. Germline V gives CDR1 KGHSH, CDR2 LQKENI. The length of the CDR3 is 14 residues. CDR3 region: CASSPQRSNEKLFF. The CDR3 bases are TGTGCCAGCTCACCACAGAGATCGAATGAAAAACTGTTTTTT.

V and J are TRBV19 and TRBJ1-5; D perhaps matches TRBD1 (6 bases). With 3 bases removed from V and 6 bases from J, the gap between germline ends came to 15 bases. Germline CDR1 and CDR2: LNHDA and SQIVND (reference sequence). This CDR3 has 15 amino acids. CDR3 nucleotides: TGTGCCAGTAGTATGAGTCAGGGGAGTTTTCAGCCCCAGCATTTT. Translation: CASSMSQGSFQPQHF.

The genes are TRBV14 and TRBJ1-2; D is possibly TRBD1 (6 bases). The germline gives CDR1 SGHDN, CDR2 FVKESK. With 0 bases removed from V and 4 bases from J, the gap between germline ends came to 12 bases. CDR3 length: 15 residues. CDR3 residues: CASSQDRGHLYGYTF. The CDR3 DNA reads TGTGCCAGCAGCCAAGATAGGGGACACCTCTATGGCTACACCTTC.

This clone has more than one count but fewer than ten. The rearrangement joins TRBV9 to TRBJ2-3; 12 bases map to TRBD2. Germline loops: CDR1 SGDLS, CDR2 YYNGEE. The trim removed 3 bases at V and 4 bases at J, leaving 6 bases unmatched. This CDR3 comprises 16 residues. The CDR3 bases are TGTGCCAGCAGCGAGAGGACTAGCGGGGCCCCAGATACGCAGTATTTT. Protein product: CASSERTSGAPDTQYF.

The V gene is TRBV5-1, the J gene TRBJ1-5, with D perhaps matching TRBD1 (5 bases). Germline V CDR1 and CDR2: SGHRS, YFSETQ. Trimming took off 0 bases at V and 4 bases at J, with 8 bases between the two ends. CDR3 length: 14 amino acids. CDR3 residues: CASSLGAGNQPQHF. CDR3 nucleotide sequence: TGCGCCAGCAGCTTGGGGGCAGGGAATCAGCCCCAGCATTTT.

The genes are TRBV2 and TRBJ2-1; TRBD2 aligns across 8 bases. The CDR3 length is 13 residues. From germline, CDR1 is SNHLY and CDR2 FYNNEI. Trimming took 1 base from V and 12 from J; bases not matched to a gene: 5. This chain's CDR3 is CASSEGGRPGQFF. For the CDR3, the DNA is TGTGCCAGCAGTGAAGGCGGGAGGCCGGGGCAGTTCTTC.

This rearrangement joins TRBV18 to TRBJ1-5; a possible D gene is TRBD1 (6 bases). This CDR3 has 13 residues. The germline V gene encodes CDR1 KGHSH and CDR2 LQKENI. V lost 4 bases, J lost 5 bases, and 9 bases lay in between. Here the CDR3 reads CASSLNRDQPQHF. Here the CDR3 DNA reads TGTGCCAGCTCACTGAACAGGGATCAGCCCCAGCATTTT. The variable domain in full, with the rest retrieved from reference TRBV18 and TRBJ1-5, is NAGVMQNPRHLVRRRGQEARLRCSPMKGHSHVYWYRQLPEEGLKFMVYLQKENIIDESGMPKERFSAEFPKEGPSILRIQQVVRGDSAAYFCASSLNRDQPQHFGDGTRLSIL.

The chain joins TRBV29-1 to TRBJ1-2, with TRBD1 matching 12 bases. In germline, CDR1 is SQVTM, CDR2 ANQGSEA. CDR3 size: 14 residues. With 5 bases clipped from V and 6 bases from J, the junction kept 7 bases outside the gene matches. The DNA of the CDR3 is TGCAGCGTTCTCGGGACAGGGGGCATGAATGGCTACACCTTC. Its protein product is CSVLGTGGMNGYTF.

In its sample, this clone was seen once. This chain links TRBV24-1 with TRBJ2-2; no firm D call. The CDR3 sequence is 14 residues long. CDR1 KGHDR and CDR2 SFDVKD come from the germline V gene. V lost 5 bases and J 0 bases, leaving 6 bases between the germline ends. The DNA of the CDR3 is TGTGCCACCAGTGGGAGATCGAACACCGGGGAGCTGTTTTTT. This codes for CATSGRSNTGELFF.

DNA for the CDR3: TGTGCCAGCAGTAAGCCGACTAGCGGTCTCTCAGATACGCAGTATTTT. Protein sequence: CASSKPTSGLSDTQYF. The chain carries TRBV13 and TRBJ2-3; 9 bases line up with TRBD2. The CDR3 spans 16 residues. Germline CDR1 PRHDT, CDR2 FYEKMQ (reference sequence). V lost 6 bases, J lost 4 bases, and 11 bases stayed unmatched.

The chain joins TRBV27 to TRBJ2-4, with 8 bases fitting TRBD1. The V and J ends lost 6 bases and 10 bases, in that order; junction bases with no gene match: 8. Germline values: CDR1 MNHEY, CDR2 SMNVEV (reference sequence). This CDR3 comprises 13 residues. CDR3 in amino acids: CASSLGRQGIQYF. As DNA, the CDR3 is TGTGCCAGCAGCCTAGGGAGACAGGGGATTCAGTACTTC.

V and J are TRBV12-5 and TRBJ1-5; D is possibly TRBD1 (5 bases). Germline CDR1 is LGHNT and CDR2 is FRNRAP. The germline V and J ends were trimmed by 7 bases and 4 bases, with 11 bases remaining between them. The CDR3 consists of 13 residues. The CDR3 reads CASALQANQPQHF. In DNA form, the CDR3 reads TGTGCTAGTGCCCTACAGGCGAATCAGCCCCAGCATTTT. The variable domain in full, completed from reference TRBV12-5 and TRBJ1-5, reads DARVTQTPRHKVTEMGQEVTMRCQPILGHNTVFWYRQTMMQGLELLAYFRNRAPLDDSGMPKDRFSAEMPDATLATLKIQPSEPRDSAVYFCASALQANQPQHFGDGTRLSIL.